These 10 T cell receptor beta chains were all obtained from the same sample, sequenced in a study of T cell responses to AZD1222 COVID-19 vaccine. This table comes from immunoSEQ multiplex PCR, and its TCRdb copy is limited to in-frame clones, with some not included. The sample holds around 94,000 clones, 88% seen once. The starting material was peripheral blood, obtained on day 0 of AZD1222 vaccination. The receptors here all came from an adult in good health.

The V and J genes are TRBV28 and TRBJ2-7, with 9 bases fitting TRBD2. Germline loops: CDR1 MDHEN, CDR2 SYDVKM. The CDR3 consists of 16 residues. The J segment lost 4 bases and the V segment lost 6 bases, leaving 13 bases of the junction unmatched. CDR3: CASSQIWAGGPYEQYF. In DNA form, the CDR3 reads TGTGCCAGCAGCCAAATTTGGGCGGGGGGGCCATACGAGCAGTACTTC.

The chain links TRBV28 to TRBJ1-2; D gene unclear. Germline CDR1 and CDR2: MDHEN and SYDVKM. This CDR3 has 12 residues. V was pared by 5 bases and J by 4 bases, with 8 bases between. This chain's CDR3 is CASSPDRYGYTF. The DNA for the CDR3 is TGTGCCAGCAGTCCCGATCGCTATGGCTACACCTTC.

The chain recombines TRBV4-2 with TRBJ2-5; no clear D. Germline V lookup: CDR1 LGHNA, CDR2 YNFKEQ. V was cut by 4 bases and J by 4 bases, with 10 bases left in between. The CDR3 runs to 13 residues. CDR3 nucleotide sequence: TGTGCCAGCAGCCCGACTCAAGGAGAGACCCAGTACTTC. Translation gives CASSPTQGETQYF.

The chain links TRBV2 to TRBJ1-6; D is ambiguous. V was shortened by 3 bases and J by 7 bases, with 7 bases between the two germline ends. This CDR3 is built from 13 residues. In germline, CDR1 is SNHLY, CDR2 FYNNEI. In DNA, the CDR3 is TGTGCCAGCAGTGACGGGGAGAATTCACCCCTCCACTTT. Residues: CASSDGENSPLHF.

The V call is TRBV6-5, the J call TRBJ2-3; no definite D call. The V gene's germline CDR1 is MNHEY and CDR2 SVGAGI. V gave up 8 bases and J gave up 6 bases, with 15 bases separating them. There are 13 residues in the CDR3. CDR3 in DNA: TGTGCCAGCTCTAGTCTTGGGATGGATACGCAGTATTTT. It is translated as CASSSLGMDTQYF.

The CDR3 DNA is TGTGCCAGCAAGGTCGAATATGGCTACACCTTC. Translating it yields CASKVEYGYTF. V and J are TRBV28 and TRBJ1-2, with D hard to call. Trimming removed 7 bases at V and 5 bases at J, with 8 bases between. CDR1 MDHEN and CDR2 SYDVKM come from the germline V gene. This CDR3 region has 11 residues.

This clone is a singleton in its sample. This chain's CDR3 is CASSLEGLNYGYTF. CDR3 nucleotide sequence: TGTGCCAGCAGCTTAGAAGGGCTTAACTATGGCTACACCTTC. The rearrangement joins TRBV7-2 to TRBJ1-2, with unresolved D. Germline V lookup: CDR1 SGHTA, CDR2 FQGNSA. The V end lost 1 base, the J end lost 1 base, and 7 bases lay between the germline ends. The CDR3 is 14 amino acids.

This sequence joins TRBV5-1 and TRBJ2-2; tentative D call: TRBD1 (6 bases). The CDR3 has 14 amino acids. Trimming removed 3 bases from V and 6 bases from J, with 12 bases in between. The germline gives CDR1 SGHRS, CDR2 YFSETQ. CDR3 loop: CASSSDRQAGELFF. CDR3 sequence (DNA): TGCGCCAGCAGCTCGGATAGACAGGCCGGGGAGCTGTTTTTT.

Only a few counts were recorded for this clone. As DNA, the CDR3 is TGTGCCAGCAGCTCTGCCGGGTTTATCGCTGAAGCTTTCTTT. It yields the protein CASSSAGFIAEAFF. The chain combines TRBV7-8 with TRBJ1-1; no definite D call. Per the germline V gene, CDR1 is SGHVS and CDR2 is FQNEAQ. V shed 4 bases and J shed 6 bases, with 15 bases lying between them. The CDR3 sequence is 14 residues long.

V gene TRBV5-1 combines with J gene TRBJ2-7; tentatively, D is TRBD1 or TRBD2 (6 bases each). V was cut by 0 bases and J by 2 bases, with 12 bases left in between. The CDR3 is 15 amino acids. The germline V gene has CDR1 SGHRS and CDR2 YFSETQ. This chain's CDR3 is CASSLEGGRTYEQYF. The CDR3 DNA is TGCGCCAGCAGCTTGGAAGGGGGGCGGACCTACGAGCAGTACTTC.